This TCR beta chain was found in a study of cytomegalovirus exposure and HLA in healthy donors. Points from the study as a whole: Exclusion as indistinguishable affected some V segments, including TRBV6-2 and TRBV6-3. In vitro assays verified that a few CMV-associated chains recognized CMV antigens specifically.

It was with 60 Vbeta and 13 Jbeta primers that the PCR ran. Data came from immunoSEQ multiplex PCR; TCRdb stores just in-frame clones and leaves some out. The sample lists 140,000 to 150,000 clones; approximately 76% were seen once. Germline V gene data show CDR1 as KGHSH and CDR2 as LQKENI. Trimming removed 3 bases at V and 4 bases at J, with 9 bases between. This CDR3 comprises 13 residues. On this clone itself: Its target is not known.

The chain carries TRBV18 and TRBJ1-1; D ambiguous. This TCR was sampled from a man between 40 and 49 years old in good health and CMV-seronegative. Sequencing was done on a sample of PBMCs. DNA of the CDR3: TGTGCCAGCTCACCTTCGGGAGGCACTGAAGCTTTCTTT. Its translation: CASSPSGGTEAFF.